The present entry profiles one T cell receptor (beta chain) with its context. This sample includes further DNA sequences coding for the same CDR3. 13 Jbeta primers and 60 Vbeta primers were used for the PCR. Profiled with immunoSEQ multiplex PCR; TCRdb holds only in-frame clones, not every one. The sample holds roughly 260,000 clones; 84% are singletons and the top ten take 1.5% to 2.5%. This entry is derived from a study of cytomegalovirus exposure and HLA in healthy donors. V was pared by 4 bases and J by 3 bases, with 10 bases between. Germline CDR1 reads SGHVS; CDR2 reads FNYEAQ. This CDR3 spans 14 amino acids.

The source of this sequence is a woman aged 40 to 50 in good health and CMV-seropositive. Sequencing input: PBMCs. The chain is built from TRBV7-6 and TRBJ2-1; possible D gene TRBD1, 7 bases. As DNA, the CDR3 is TGTGCCAGCAGCTCGCAGGGGGGCTACAATGAGCAGTTCTTC. Residues: CASSSQGGYNEQFF.